These 26 T cell receptor beta chains originate from one sample sequenced in a study of blood T cell repertoires in COVID-19. Some clones are missing from TCRdb's copy, which holds only in-frame ones; the method was immunoSEQ multiplex PCR. The sample shows over 200,000 clones, approximately 88% of them seen only once. Source material: PBMCs or T cells enriched from blood (not recorded which). These receptors were obtained from a woman in her 30s who had been exposed to COVID-19.

The V gene is TRBV2, the J gene TRBJ1-5, with 8 bases that match TRBD1. The trim removed 6 bases at V and 3 bases at J, leaving 10 bases unmatched. This CDR3 is 16 amino acids long. CDR1 and CDR2 from the germline V gene are SNHLY and FYNNEI. The CDR3 reads CASSAWDRSNNQPQHF. The CDR3 DNA reads TGTGCCAGCAGCGCTTGGGACAGGTCAAACAATCAGCCCCAGCATTTT.

The gene calls are TRBV11-2 and TRBJ2-5; weak D call: TRBD2 (5 bases). The V gene lost 5 bases and the J gene lost 5 bases, with 12 bases spanning the gap. This CDR3 comprises 13 residues. Germline CDR1 is SGHAT and CDR2 is FQNNGV. The CDR3 sequence is CASSGGRAETQYF. DNA of the CDR3: TGTGCCAGCAGCGGAGGACGGGCGGAGACCCAGTACTTC.

The J gene is TRBJ1-5, the V gene TRBV6-1, with D perhaps matching TRBD1 (5 bases). V was cut by 2 bases and J by 4 bases, with 9 bases left in between. The V gene's germline CDR1 is MNHNS and CDR2 SASEGT. The CDR3 consists of 14 residues. CDR3 residues: CASSERNRNQPQHF. In DNA, the CDR3 is TGTGCCAGCAGTGAACGAAACAGGAATCAGCCCCAGCATTTT.

The chain links TRBV30 to TRBJ1-2; a weak D match, TRBD1 (6 bases). V lost 3 bases and J lost 5, with 16 bases in between. The CDR3 length is 14 residues. Germline V gives CDR1 GTSNPN, CDR2 SVGIG (reference sequence). The CDR3 reads CAWRRGRGEYGYTF. In nucleotides, the CDR3 is TGTGCCTGGAGGAGGGGCAGGGGAGAGTATGGCTACACCTTC.

V and J are TRBV18 and TRBJ2-1; D perhaps matches TRBD1 (6 bases). CDR3 length: 14 residues. Looked up from germline, CDR1 is KGHSH and CDR2 is LQKENI. V dropped 2 bases and J dropped 4 bases, with 9 bases sitting between them. The CDR3 DNA follows: TGTGCCAGCTCACCAAACGGACAGTACAATGAGCAGTTCTTC. Residues: CASSPNGQYNEQFF.

The V and J genes are TRBV4-1 and TRBJ2-1; D remains unclear. This CDR3 is built from 14 residues. V shed 0 bases and J shed 3 bases, with 6 bases lying between them. Germline CDR1 and CDR2: MGHRA and YSYEKL. The CDR3 reads CASSQDRVYNEQFF. Written as DNA, the CDR3 is TGCGCCAGCAGCCAAGATCGGGTCTACAATGAGCAGTTCTTC.

This chain links TRBV14 with TRBJ2-2; 11 positions match TRBD1. The germline V gene has CDR1 SGHDN and CDR2 FVKESK. CDR3 length equals 16 residues. V shed 2 bases, J shed 6 bases, and the junction held 5 bases outside the gene matches. CDR3 in DNA: TGTGCCAGCAGCCAACTCCCGGGACAGGGGGCCGGGGAGCTGTTTTTT. It is translated as CASSQLPGQGAGELFF.

The chain has TRBV7-9 and TRBJ2-2; 16 positions agree with TRBD2. Germline V gives CDR1 SEHNR, CDR2 FQNEAQ (reference sequence). The CDR3 is 19 amino acids. The trim removed 8 bases at V and 4 bases at J, leaving 13 bases unmatched. CDR3 residues: CASAPEGLAGGPGTGELFF. The CDR3 DNA reads as TGTGCCAGCGCCCCGGAGGGACTAGCGGGAGGGCCGGGCACCGGGGAGCTGTTTTTT.

In this sample, this clone turned up a few times. The chain employs TRBV12-5 and TRBJ2-7; 11 bases agree with TRBD1. The CDR3 sequence is 15 residues long. V gave up 1 base and J gave up 5 bases; unmatched junction bases: 4. Germline loops: CDR1 LGHNT, CDR2 FRNRAP. The CDR3 DNA reads as TGTGCTAGTGGTTTGGCAGGGACAGGGGGGCACGAGCAGTACTTC. Protein sequence: CASGLAGTGGHEQYF.

The rearrangement joins TRBV18 to TRBJ1-3; D perhaps matches TRBD1 (5 bases). The germline V gene encodes CDR1 KGHSH and CDR2 LQKENI. The V end was cut by 6 bases, the J end by 4 bases, with 13 bases between. There are 14 residues in the CDR3. The CDR3 sequence: CASSIGQGGNTIYF. The CDR3 DNA reads as TGTGCCAGCTCGATTGGGCAGGGAGGAAACACCATATATTTT.

In regard to this clone: Germline and junction disagree at one end, which may indicate a read error. This rearrangement joins TRBV28 to TRBJ1-1, with 10 bases aligning to TRBD1. This CDR3 is 13 amino acids long. The germline gives CDR1 MDHEN, CDR2 SYDVKM. CDR3 sequence (DNA): TGTGTCAGCAGGGGACAGGGGAGAACTGAAGCTTTCTTT. Translation: CVSRGQGRTEAFF.

The chain carries TRBV27 and TRBJ1-5, with D unclear. This CDR3 is built from 13 residues. The V gene's germline CDR1 is MNHEY and CDR2 SMNVEV (reference sequence). V lost 5 bases and J 3 bases, leaving 8 bases between the germline ends. CDR3 in DNA: TGTGCCAGCAGTCTGAGGAACAATCAGCCCCAGCATTTT. Its protein is CASSLRNNQPQHF.

The chain links TRBV5-8 to TRBJ2-1, with D perhaps TRBD2 (6 bases). Trimming stripped 5 bases from V and 0 bases from J, with 15 bases between. Germline V gene lookup returns CDR1 SGHTS and CDR2 YDEGEE. This CDR3 spans 16 amino acids. The CDR3 nucleotides read TGTGCCAGCAGGGGCGGGATGAGGGCCTCCTACAATGAGCAGTTCTTC. This sequence encodes CASRGGMRASYNEQFF. The full variable domain, in which reference TRBV5-8 and TRBJ2-1 provide the parts outside the CDR3, is EAGVTQSPTHLIKTRGQQATLRCSPISGHTSVYWYQQALGLGLQFLLWYDEGEERNRGNFPPRFSGRQFPNYSSELNVNALELEDSALYLCASRGGMRASYNEQFFGPGTRLTVL.

The chain employs TRBV3-1 (or the pseudogene TRBV3-2) and TRBJ2-5; no clear D gene. With 5 bases removed from V and 1 base from J, the gap between germline ends came to 11 bases. The germline V gene has CDR1 LGHDT and CDR2 YNNKEL (reference sequence). The CDR3 covers 14 residues. CDR3 amino acids: CASSIRSFQETQYF. CDR3 bases: TGTGCCAGCAGCATTCGGAGTTTCCAAGAGACCCAGTACTTC.

The chain has TRBV4-1 and TRBJ2-7; D possibly corresponds to TRBD1 (7 bases). The CDR3 extends over 14 amino acids. Germline CDR1 reads MGHRA; CDR2 reads YSYEKL. Trimming shortened V by 4 bases and J by 1 base, and 11 bases separated the two germline ends. The CDR3 here is CASSRSGGSYEQYF. The DNA of the CDR3 is TGCGCCAGCAGCCGCTCAGGGGGGTCCTACGAGCAGTACTTC.

The rearrangement uses TRBV6-1 and TRBJ2-7; the match to TRBD1 covers 7 bases. This CDR3 spans 14 amino acids. Losses at the gene ends were 2 bases for V and 6 bases for J; bases not matched to a gene: 7. Germline V gene data show CDR1 as MNHNS and CDR2 as SASEGT. DNA of the CDR3: TGTGCCAGCAGTGAACTTTGGGCAGGGGGCGAGCAGTACTTC. Encoded protein: CASSELWAGGEQYF.

The chain couples TRBV4-1 to TRBJ1-2; TRBD1 might be the D (6 bases). Between the trimmed V and J ends, which lost 3 bases and 2 bases, there was a span of 25 bases. The CDR3 totals 19 residues. Germline loops: CDR1 MGHRA, CDR2 YSYEKL. In DNA, the CDR3 is TGCGCCAGCAGCCATTCCTTTAATCCCGGGACAAAGGGCAACTATGGCTACACCTTC. It encodes CASSHSFNPGTKGNYGYTF.

This clone has just a few counts. The chain employs TRBV11-1 and TRBJ1-1; 7 nucleotides match TRBD1. Germline trimming cut 6 bases from V and 4 bases from J; bases unmatched to any gene: 11. This CDR3 comprises 15 residues. The germline V gene encodes CDR1 SGHAT and CDR2 FQDESV (reference sequence). In DNA form, the CDR3 reads TGTGCCAGCAGTGTTCAAGGGGGCTTGGGCACTGAAGCTTTCTTT. It translates to CASSVQGGLGTEAFF.

The genes are TRBV5-4 and TRBJ2-1; D is perhaps TRBD2 (5 bases). The CDR3 contains 13 residues. Trimming stripped 4 bases from V and 6 bases from J, with 11 bases between. Germline lookup yields CDR1 SGHNT and CDR2 YYREEE (reference sequence). The CDR3 DNA sequence: TGTGCCAGCAGCGGCACTAGATTCAATGAGCAGTTCTTC. This encodes CASSGTRFNEQFF.

The chain has TRBV5-1 and TRBJ1-1, with D possibly matching TRBD1 (5 bases). V gave up 1 base and J gave up 4 bases, with 11 bases separating them. Germline V gene data show CDR1 as SGHRS and CDR2 as YFSETQ. CDR3 length: 14 residues. The CDR3 loop is CASSLMKGFTEAFF. In DNA form, the CDR3 reads TGCGCCAGCAGCTTGATGAAGGGGTTCACTGAAGCTTTCTTT. The full variable domain, its missing parts supplied by reference TRBV5-1 and TRBJ1-1, is KAGVTQTPRYLIKTRGQQVTLSCSPISGHRSVSWYQQTPGQGLQFLFEYFSETQRNKGNFPGRFSGRQFSNSRSEMNVSTLELGDSALYLCASSLMKGFTEAFFGQGTRLTVV.

V usage is TRBV4-1 and J usage is TRBJ1-5, with unresolved D. Germline V lookup: CDR1 MGHRA, CDR2 YSYEKL. The CDR3 covers 14 residues. The V and J ends lost 2 bases and 1 base respectively, with 6 bases between them. In DNA, the CDR3 is TGCGCCAGCAGCCAACTTCAGAGCAATCAGCCCCAGCATTTT. Protein: CASSQLQSNQPQHF.

The gene calls are TRBV2 and TRBJ2-3; TRBD1 matches 9 bases. The CDR3 consists of 16 residues. Germline assignment: CDR1 SNHLY and CDR2 FYNNEI. The junction had 11 bases not matched to a gene; V was cut back by 4 bases and J by 6 bases. The CDR3 bases are TGTGCCAGCAGTGGGGGACAGGGTACACCTGGGGATACGCAGTATTTT. Translation: CASSGGQGTPGDTQYF.

V usage is TRBV7-9 and J usage is TRBJ2-3; 9 nucleotides match TRBD1. The V gene's germline CDR1 is SEHNR and CDR2 FQNEAQ (reference sequence). Trimming at V came to 1 base and at J to 1 base, leaving 9 bases not matched to a gene. The CDR3 runs to 18 residues. The CDR3 DNA is TGTGCCAGCAGCTTAGGCACAGGGGGCGAAGTACGCACAGATACGCAGTATTTT. The encoded protein is CASSLGTGGEVRTDTQYF.

The chain couples TRBV28 to TRBJ1-6; tentative D call: TRBD1 (5 bases). Germline V gene data show CDR1 as MDHEN and CDR2 as SYDVKM. With 1 base removed from V and 0 bases from J, the gap between germline ends came to 22 bases. This CDR3 has 21 residues. CDR3 sequence (DNA): TGTGCCAGCAGTTTATTCTACCGACAGAACCCCGACGGCTCCTATAATTCACCCCTCCACTTT. It specifies CASSLFYRQNPDGSYNSPLHF.

The rearrangement uses TRBV3-1 (or the pseudogene TRBV3-2) and TRBJ2-1, with a tentative D call TRBD2 (6 bases). Germline V gives CDR1 LGHDT, CDR2 YNNKEL (reference sequence). The CDR3 runs to 15 residues. Trimming took off 2 bases at V and 6 bases at J, with 14 bases between the two ends. The DNA of the CDR3 is TGTGCCAGCAGCCAATCGGGACCAGCGGGCAATGAGCAGTTCTTC. This gives the protein CASSQSGPAGNEQFF.

The chain joins TRBV2 to TRBJ1-1; 8 positions match TRBD1. The CDR3 loop spans 13 amino acids. Losses at the gene ends were 10 bases for V and 1 base for J; bases not matched to a gene: 5. Germline lookup yields CDR1 SNHLY and CDR2 FYNNEI. The CDR3 sequence is CATQTGANTEAFF. CDR3 sequence (DNA): TGTGCCACCCAGACAGGGGCGAACACTGAAGCTTTCTTT.